This T cell receptor (beta chain) was obtained from a study of T cells in Graves' hyperthyroidism and ophthalmopathy. Study-wide results and caveats: Ophthalmopathy and stable hyperthyroidism were separated by a 13 V-J model.

Researchers took RNA transcripts and amplified the TCR beta CDR3 regions from them. With the HTBI primer set, the TCR CDR3 went through a first round of RT-PCR. TCRdb re-called the multiplex PCR reads with MiXCR, one entry per CDR3 protein. The table shows a few hundred thousand distinct CDR3 sequences, with around 46% occurring only once. There are many counts of this clonotype. Its antigen is still unknown. Sequencing input: peripheral blood or thyroid tissue (not recorded which). The TCR comes from a woman between 18 and 30 years old with Graves' hyperthyroidism.

The CDR3 protein is CSVEDRVENNEKLFF. Written as DNA, the CDR3 is TGCAGCGTTGAAGATCGAGTCGAGAATAATGAAAAACTGTTTTTT. The rearrangement uses TRBV29-1 and TRBJ1-4; D is uncertain. The germline gives CDR1 SQVTM, CDR2 ANQGSEA. The germline V and J ends were trimmed by 0 bases and 4 bases, with 12 bases remaining between them. The CDR3 is made up of 15 amino acids.